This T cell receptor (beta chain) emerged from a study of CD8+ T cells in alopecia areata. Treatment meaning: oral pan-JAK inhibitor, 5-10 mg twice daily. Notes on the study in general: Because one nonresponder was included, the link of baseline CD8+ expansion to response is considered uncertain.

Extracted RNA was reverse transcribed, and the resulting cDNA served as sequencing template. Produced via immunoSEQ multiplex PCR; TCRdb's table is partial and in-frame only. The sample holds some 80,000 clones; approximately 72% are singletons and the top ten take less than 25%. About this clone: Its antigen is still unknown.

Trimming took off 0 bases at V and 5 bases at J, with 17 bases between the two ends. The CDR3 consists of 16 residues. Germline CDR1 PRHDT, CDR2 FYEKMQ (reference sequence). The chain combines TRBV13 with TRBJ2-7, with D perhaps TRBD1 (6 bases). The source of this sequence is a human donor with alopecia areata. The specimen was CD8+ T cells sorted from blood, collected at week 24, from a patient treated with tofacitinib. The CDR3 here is CASSLGPARGNDEQYF. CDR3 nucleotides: TGTGCCAGCAGCTTAGGCCCCGCCAGGGGTAACGACGAGCAGTACTTC. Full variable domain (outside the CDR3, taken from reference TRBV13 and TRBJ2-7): AAGVIQSPRHLIKEKRETATLKCYPIPRHDTVYWYQQGPGQDPQFLISFYEKMQSDKGSIPDRFSAQQFSDYHSELNMSSLELGDSALYFCASSLGPARGNDEQYFGPGTRLTVT.